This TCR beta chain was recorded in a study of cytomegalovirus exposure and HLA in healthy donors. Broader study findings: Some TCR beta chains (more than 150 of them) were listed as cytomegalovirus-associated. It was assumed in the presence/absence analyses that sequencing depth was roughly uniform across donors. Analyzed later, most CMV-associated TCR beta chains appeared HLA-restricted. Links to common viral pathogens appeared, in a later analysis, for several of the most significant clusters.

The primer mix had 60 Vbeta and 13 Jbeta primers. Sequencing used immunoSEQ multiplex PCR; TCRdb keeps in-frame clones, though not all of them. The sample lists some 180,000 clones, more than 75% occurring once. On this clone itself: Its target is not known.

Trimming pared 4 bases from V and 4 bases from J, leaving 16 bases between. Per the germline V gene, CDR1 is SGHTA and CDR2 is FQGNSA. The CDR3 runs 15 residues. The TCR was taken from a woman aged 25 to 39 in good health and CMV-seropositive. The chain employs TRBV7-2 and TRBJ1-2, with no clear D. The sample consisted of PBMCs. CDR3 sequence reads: CASSSTGSRTYGYTF. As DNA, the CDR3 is TGTGCCAGCAGCTCGACTGGCTCAAGAACCTATGGCTACACCTTC.